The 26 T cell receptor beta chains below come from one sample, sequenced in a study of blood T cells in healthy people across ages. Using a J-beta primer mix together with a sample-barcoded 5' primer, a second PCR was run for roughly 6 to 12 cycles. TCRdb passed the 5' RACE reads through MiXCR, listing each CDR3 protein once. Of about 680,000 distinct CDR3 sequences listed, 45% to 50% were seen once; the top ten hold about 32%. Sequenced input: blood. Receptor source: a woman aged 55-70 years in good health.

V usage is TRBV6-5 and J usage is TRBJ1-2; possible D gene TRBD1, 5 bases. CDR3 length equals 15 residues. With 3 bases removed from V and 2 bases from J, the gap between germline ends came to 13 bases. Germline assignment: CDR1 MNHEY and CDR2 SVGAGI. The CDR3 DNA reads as TGTGCCAGCAGTTATAACGGGGGTCAGAACTATGGCTACACCTTC. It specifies CASSYNGGQNYGYTF.

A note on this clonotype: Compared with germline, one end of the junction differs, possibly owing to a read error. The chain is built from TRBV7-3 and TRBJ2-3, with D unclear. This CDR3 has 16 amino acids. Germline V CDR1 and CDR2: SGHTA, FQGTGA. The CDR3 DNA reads TGTGCCAGCAGCCTAACCCTAGTACCTAGCACAGATACGCAGTATTTT. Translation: CASSLTLVPSTDTQYF.

The CDR3: CASTPLGQGPDTQYF. CDR3 DNA sequence: TGTGCCAGCACTCCCCTGGGACAGGGGCCGGATACGCAGTATTTT. This chain links TRBV28 with TRBJ2-3; 10 bases fit TRBD1. V lost 7 bases to trimming and J lost 6 bases; unmatched junction nucleotides: 10. The CDR3 length is 15 residues. Germline V gene data show CDR1 as MDHEN and CDR2 as SYDVKM.

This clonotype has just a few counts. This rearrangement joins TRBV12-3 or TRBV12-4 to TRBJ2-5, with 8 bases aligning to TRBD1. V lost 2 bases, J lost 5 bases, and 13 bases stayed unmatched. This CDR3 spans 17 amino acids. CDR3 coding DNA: TGTGCCAGCAGTTTACCCGGACCGGACAGGGTATCGGAGACCCAGTACTTC. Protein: CASSLPGPDRVSETQYF.

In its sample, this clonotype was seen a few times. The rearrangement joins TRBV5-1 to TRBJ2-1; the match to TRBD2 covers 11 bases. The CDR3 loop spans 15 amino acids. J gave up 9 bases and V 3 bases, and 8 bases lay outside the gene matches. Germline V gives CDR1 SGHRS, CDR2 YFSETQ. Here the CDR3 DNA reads TGCGCCAGCAGCTCAAGACTAGCGGGATGGGGTGAGCAGTTCTTC. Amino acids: CASSSRLAGWGEQFF.

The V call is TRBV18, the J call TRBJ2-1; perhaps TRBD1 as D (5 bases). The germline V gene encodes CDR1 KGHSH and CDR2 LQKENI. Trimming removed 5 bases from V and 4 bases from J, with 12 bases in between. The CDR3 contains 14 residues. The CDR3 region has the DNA TGTGCCAGCTCATCGCAGGGTGGATACAATGAGCAGTTCTTC. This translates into CASSSQGGYNEQFF.

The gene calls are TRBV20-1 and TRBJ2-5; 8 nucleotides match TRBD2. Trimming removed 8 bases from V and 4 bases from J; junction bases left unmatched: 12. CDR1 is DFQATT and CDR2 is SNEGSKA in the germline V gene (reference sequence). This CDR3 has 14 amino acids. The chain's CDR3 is CSSIGPAGVETQYF. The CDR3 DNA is TGCAGTTCCATAGGGCCAGCGGGAGTAGAGACCCAGTACTTC.

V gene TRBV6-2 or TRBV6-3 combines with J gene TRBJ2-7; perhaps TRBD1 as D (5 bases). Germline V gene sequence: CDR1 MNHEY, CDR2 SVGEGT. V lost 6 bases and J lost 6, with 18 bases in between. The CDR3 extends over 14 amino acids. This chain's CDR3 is CASRRMGGRGEQYF. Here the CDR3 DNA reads TGTGCCAGCAGAAGAATGGGCGGTAGGGGCGAGCAGTACTTC.

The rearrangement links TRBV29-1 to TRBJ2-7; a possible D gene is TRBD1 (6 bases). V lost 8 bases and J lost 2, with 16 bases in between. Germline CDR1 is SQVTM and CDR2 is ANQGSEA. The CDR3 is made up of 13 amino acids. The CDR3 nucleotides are TGCAGCTGTTCGCGTGGGGGCGCCTACGAGCAGTACTTC. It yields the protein CSCSRGGAYEQYF.

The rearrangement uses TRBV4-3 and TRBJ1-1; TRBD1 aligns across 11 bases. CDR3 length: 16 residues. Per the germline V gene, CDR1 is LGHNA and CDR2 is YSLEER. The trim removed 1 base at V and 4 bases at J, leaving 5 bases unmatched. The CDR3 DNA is TGCGCCAGCAGCCAAGCCTGGACAGGGGGCGGCACTGAAGCTTTCTTT. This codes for CASSQAWTGGGTEAFF.

The CDR3 is CASSPGQGRDTQYF. The CDR3, as DNA: TGCGCCAGCAGCCCGGGACAGGGGCGAGATACGCAGTATTTT. This chain uses TRBV5-1 with TRBJ2-3; TRBD1 matches at 10 bases. This CDR3 is 14 amino acids long. The germline gives CDR1 SGHRS, CDR2 YFSETQ. The ends lost 4 bases at V and 5 bases at J; junction bases unmatched: 4.

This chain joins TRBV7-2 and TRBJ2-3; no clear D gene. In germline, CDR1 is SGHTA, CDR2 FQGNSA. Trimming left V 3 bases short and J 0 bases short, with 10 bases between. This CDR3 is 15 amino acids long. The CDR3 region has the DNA TGTGCCAGCAGCTTGCGGAGTCCGAGCACAGATACGCAGTATTTT. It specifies CASSLRSPSTDTQYF.

CDR3 nucleotides: TGTGCCAGCAGCTTAATTTATGGCGGGGGGGGAGAGACCCAGTACTTC. This gives the protein CASSLIYGGGGETQYF. This chain connects TRBV7-9 to TRBJ2-5, with TRBD2 matching over 9 bases. There are 16 residues in the CDR3. V lost 2 bases and J lost 4; bases outside the gene matches: 8. Germline V gene sequence: CDR1 SEHNR, CDR2 FQNEAQ (reference sequence).

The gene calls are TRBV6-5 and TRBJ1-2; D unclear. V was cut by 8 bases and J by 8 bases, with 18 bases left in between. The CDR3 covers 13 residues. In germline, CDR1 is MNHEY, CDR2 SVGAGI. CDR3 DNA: TGTGCCAGCCATGGACCGAGAGCGGACGGCTACACCTTC. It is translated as CASHGPRADGYTF.

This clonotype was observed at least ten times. The DNA for the CDR3 is TGTGCCAGCTCACCTTCCCAGAGTTCCTACGAGCAGTACTTC. Its protein product is CASSPSQSSYEQYF. V usage is TRBV18 and J usage is TRBJ2-7; D is unresolved. The germline V gene has CDR1 KGHSH and CDR2 LQKENI. This CDR3 comprises 14 residues. Deletions cut 3 bases from V and 1 base from J, with 10 bases between.

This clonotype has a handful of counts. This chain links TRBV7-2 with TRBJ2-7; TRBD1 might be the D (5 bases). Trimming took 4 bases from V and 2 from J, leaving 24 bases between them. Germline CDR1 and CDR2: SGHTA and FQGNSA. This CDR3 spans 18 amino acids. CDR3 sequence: CASSSGISLGLSTYEQYF. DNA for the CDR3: TGTGCCAGCAGCTCCGGCATAAGCTTGGGGCTCAGCACCTACGAGCAGTACTTC.

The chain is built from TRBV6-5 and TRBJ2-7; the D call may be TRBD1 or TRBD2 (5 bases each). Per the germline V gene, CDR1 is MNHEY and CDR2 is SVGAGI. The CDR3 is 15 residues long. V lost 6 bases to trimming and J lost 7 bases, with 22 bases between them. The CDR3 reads CASSQQPGRVKEQYF. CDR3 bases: TGTGCCAGCAGCCAACAACCGGGACGGGTGAAAGAGCAGTACTTC.

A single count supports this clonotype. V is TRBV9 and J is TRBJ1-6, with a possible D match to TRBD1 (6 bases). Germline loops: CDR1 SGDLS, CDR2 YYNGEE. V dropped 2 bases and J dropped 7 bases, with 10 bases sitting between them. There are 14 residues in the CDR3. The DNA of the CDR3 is TGTGCCAGCAGCGTTGGGACATCAAATTCACCCCTCCACTTT. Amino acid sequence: CASSVGTSNSPLHF.

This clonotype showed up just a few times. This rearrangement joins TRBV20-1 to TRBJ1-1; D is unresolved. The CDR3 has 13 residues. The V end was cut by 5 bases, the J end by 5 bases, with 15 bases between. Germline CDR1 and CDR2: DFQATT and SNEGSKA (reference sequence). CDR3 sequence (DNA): TGCAGTGCTCGACCGGGATTCGGGACTGAAGCTTTCTTT. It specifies CSARPGFGTEAFF.

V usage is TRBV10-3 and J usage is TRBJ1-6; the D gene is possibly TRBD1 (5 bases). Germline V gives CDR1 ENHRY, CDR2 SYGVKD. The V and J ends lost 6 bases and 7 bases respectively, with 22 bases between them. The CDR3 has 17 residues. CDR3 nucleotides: TGTGCCATCAGACCCCGACAGATCCCGGCCGGGAATTCACCCCTCCACTTT. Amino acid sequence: CAIRPRQIPAGNSPLHF.

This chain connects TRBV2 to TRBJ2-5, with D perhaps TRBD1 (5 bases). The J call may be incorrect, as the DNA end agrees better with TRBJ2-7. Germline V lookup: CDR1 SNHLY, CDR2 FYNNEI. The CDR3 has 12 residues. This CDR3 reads CASGWGANEQYF. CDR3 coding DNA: TGTGCCAGCGGGTGGGGCGCGAACGAGCAGTACTTC.

The CDR3 here is CASSLGAGRSSSYEQYF. The DNA of the CDR3 is TGCGCCAGCAGCTTGGGAGCAGGGAGATCCTCCTCCTACGAGCAGTACTTC. This sequence joins TRBV5-1 and TRBJ2-7; D might be TRBD1 or TRBD2, each matching 5 bases. V lost 0 bases and J lost 0, with 16 bases in between. Per germline, CDR1 SGHRS and CDR2 YFSETQ. The CDR3 runs 17 residues.

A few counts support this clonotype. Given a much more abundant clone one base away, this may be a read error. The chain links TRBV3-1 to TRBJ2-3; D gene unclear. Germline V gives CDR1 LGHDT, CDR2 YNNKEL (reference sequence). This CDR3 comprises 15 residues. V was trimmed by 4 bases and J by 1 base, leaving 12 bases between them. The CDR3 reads CASSPAYSGTDTQYF. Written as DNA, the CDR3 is TGTGCCAGCAGCCCAGCGTACAGTGGCACAGATACGCAGTATTTT.

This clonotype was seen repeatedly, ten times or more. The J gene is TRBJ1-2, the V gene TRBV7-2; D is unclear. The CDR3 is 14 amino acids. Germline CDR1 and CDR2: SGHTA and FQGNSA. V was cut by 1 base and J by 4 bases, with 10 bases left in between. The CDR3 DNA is TGTGCCAGCAGCTTAGGTCGAGGGCTCTATGGCTACACCTTC. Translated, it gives CASSLGRGLYGYTF. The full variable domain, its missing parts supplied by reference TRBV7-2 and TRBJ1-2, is GAGVSQSPSNKVTEKGKDVELRCDPISGHTALYWYRQSLGQGLEFLIYFQGNSAPDKSGLPSDRFSAERTGGSVSTLTIQRTQQEDSAVYLCASSLGRGLYGYTFGSGTRLTVV.

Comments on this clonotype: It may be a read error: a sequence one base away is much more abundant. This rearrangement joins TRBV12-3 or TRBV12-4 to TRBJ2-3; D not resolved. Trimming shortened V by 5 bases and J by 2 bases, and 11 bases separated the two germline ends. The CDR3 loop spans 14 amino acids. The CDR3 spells CASSVVALTDTQYF. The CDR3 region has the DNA TGTGCCAGCAGTGTAGTGGCTCTCACAGATACGCAGTATTTT.

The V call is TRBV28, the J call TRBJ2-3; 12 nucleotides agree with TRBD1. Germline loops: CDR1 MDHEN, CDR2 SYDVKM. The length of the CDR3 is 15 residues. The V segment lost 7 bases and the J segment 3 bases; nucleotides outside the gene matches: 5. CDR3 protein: CASTWDRGRTDTQYF. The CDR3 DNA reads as TGTGCCAGCACCTGGGACAGGGGGCGAACAGATACGCAGTATTTT.